This T cell receptor (beta chain) was recovered during a study of cytomegalovirus exposure and HLA in healthy donors. Study as a whole: When just under 400 donors were genotyped, 81% of them were found to fall in the Caucasian-associated ancestry cluster.

With regard to this clone: Its target is not known.

Study outcomes and limitations: Presence/absence analyses supposed approximately even sequencing depth among donors. It was shown in a later analysis that HLA-associated TCR beta chains were more clonally expanded than other, equally common chains.

The V end lost 4 bases, the J end lost 0 bases, and 13 bases lay between the germline ends. CDR1 is SGDLS, CDR2 YYNGEE, per germline. The CDR3 length is 15 residues. The PCR contained 60 Vbeta and 13 Jbeta primers. Authors' methods: Some 11 million of the 80 million or so unique TCR beta chains counted in a later analysis were shared. TCRdb's table, derived via immunoSEQ multiplex PCR, lists solely in-frame clones and lacks some. D and trimming were read from the DNA, whereas the V and J calls and clone size are those reported in that table. This sample lists about 77,000 clones; its ten largest clones have around 13%.

This clonotype was sampled from a man in his forties or fifties in good health and CMV-seropositive. Input material: PBMCs. This sequence joins TRBV9 and TRBJ1-1, with TRBD1 as a possible D gene (6 bases). For the CDR3, the DNA is TGTGCCAGCAGCTCCCGGACAGACTTGAACACTGAAGCTTTCTTT. It encodes CASSSRTDLNTEAFF.